This T cell receptor beta chain was captured by sequencing in a study of blood T cell repertoires in COVID-19. Study as a whole: The recovered donors of Cohort 3 showed two negative PCRs, clearance, or symptom resolution.

Individuals aged roughly 18 to 95 years were recruited from 24 US areas. Cohorts were determined from participant-reported clinical history. The ends were cut back, 5 bases at V and 6 bases at J, with 11 bases in the middle. The CDR3 is 13 residues long. Germline assignment: CDR1 LNHDA and CDR2 SQIVND (reference sequence). The authors' processing: Cell counts per sample came from amplifying reference gene primers. The assay was immunoSEQ multiplex PCR, and TCRdb's table has in-frame clones only and misses some. The V and J calls and clone size were taken over from that table, and D and trimming were inferred from the DNA. The table lists around 290,000 clones, about 88% of them singletons.

This clonotype was sampled from a woman aged 60-75 years in a cohort exposed to, infected with or recovered from COVID-19 (not recorded which). This rearrangement joins TRBV19 to TRBJ2-1; D is undetermined. Sequencing was done on a sample of PBMCs or T cells enriched from blood (not recorded which). In DNA form, the CDR3 reads TGTGCCAGTAGTTCCCGCGCTAGCAATGAGCAGTTCTTC. This translates into CASSSRASNEQFF.